The clone carrying this T cell receptor beta chain appeared once. No antigen is known for it. The data belong to a study of post-analysis software for immune sequencing data. Study observations and caveats: Controls' normalized Chao1 diversity significantly exceeded that of multiple sclerosis patients. Four to six TRBV segments were more frequent in patients than controls; TRBV5-6, TRBV5-1 and TRBV20-1 belonged to this group.

Carried by the TCR beta cDNA libraries were unique molecular identifiers. TCRdb recomputed calls from the PCR reads with MiXCR, one row per CDR3 protein. Of approximately 570,000 distinct CDR3 sequences in the sample, 40% to 50% were seen once. CDR3 length: 19 amino acids. The V gene's germline CDR1 is MGHRA and CDR2 YSYEKL. The V and J ends lost 0 bases and 4 bases, in that order; junction bases with no gene match: 11. The genes are TRBV4-1 and TRBJ2-5, with TRBD2 identical over 13 bases. The source material was blood. The clonotype comes from a girl aged 5 to 17 with multiple sclerosis. The DNA for the CDR3 is TGCGCCAGCAGCCAAGATCTACTAGCGGGAGGGCCTAGCGGAGAGACCCAGTACTTC. Translating it yields CASSQDLLAGGPSGETQYF.